This T cell receptor beta chain was identified during a study of response to subunit inactivated influenza vaccine (dated by TCRdb to the late 2010s). Regarding the research as a whole: To follow how T cells responded to a trivalent subunit inactivated influenza vaccine, the researchers relied on deep quantitative profiling of the T cell receptor repertoire.

On this clonotype: No cognate antigen has been identified for it. Base qualities are not provided; no much larger clone lies one nucleotide away.

To prepare the library, RT-PCR was applied. The run used an Illumina HiSeq 2500. TCRdb took the public reads, trimmed them with fastp at Q25, ran MiXCR for clone calling and kept in-frame beta chains. A single entry per CDR3 protein holds the most common genes and DNA from its merged rows. In all, the sample holds just under 550,000 distinct CDR3 sequences, and roughly 25% of those were seen once. Together, the top ten hold 2.5% to 3% of the sample. Here is what the overall study found, with its caveats: It was suggested by the authors that each seasonal influenza vaccination may recruit only a limited number of new T cells.

The same sample was also studied in work on T cells expressing NK-cell markers. From the second report: TCR beta cDNA libraries were made by 5'RACE template switching that added a universal primer site and unique molecular identifiers. Three sorted T-cell subsets (CD3+CD56+NKG2C+, CD3+CD56+NKG2C- and CD3+CD56-NKG2C+) from fewer than 10 donors had their TCR beta-chain repertoires profiled. Among the eight sequenced donors, only one was HCMV-seronegative, while the other seven were HCMV-seropositive. To restrict sorting to alphabetaTCR-expressing T cells, an anti-gammadeltaTCR antibody was added in several experiments. In roughly 6 donors, the dominant CD3+CD56+NKG2C+ clonotypes were found to rank among the top 10 CD8+ clonotypes and to make up 1.0-7.0% of CD8+ T cells. Those dominant clonotypes were again the most abundant among CD3+CD56-NKG2C+ cells in four donors, at about 28.3-60.1%. It remained unclear whether the expanded NKG2C-expressing T cell clones were specific for HCMV antigens. Randomly selected healthy volunteers, three men and five women, were used as the eight sequenced donors. HCMV-specific IgG was detected in serum with a commercial ELISA kit to determine HCMV serostatus. Ficoll density gradient centrifugation was used to isolate peripheral blood mononuclear cells from blood. Magnetic immunoseparation with Miltenyi isolation kits was used to isolate CD4+ and CD8+ T cells from PBMC. Synthesis of cDNA was primed from the TCR beta constant segment and was followed by two consecutive PCR amplification steps. Sequencing of the libraries produced 2 x 150 bp reads on Illumina HiSeq 2000/2500, MiSeq or NextSeq. MIGEC was used to demultiplex reads and group the reads by UMI, and MiTCR was used to assemble and quantify clonotypes. To exclude erroneous sequences, only TCR cDNA sequences supported by at least two reads were retained. The tcR package was used for downstream repertoire analysis, and clonotypes were matched across fractions by CDR3 nucleotide sequence plus V segment. Antigen specificity was annotated against VDJdb with VDJmatch, allowing one amino acid substitution in CDR3.

This material consisted of CD4+ T cells sorted from PBMCs, taken less than 13 days after vaccination. The origin of this receptor is a man aged 45-65 years who received an inactivated influenza vaccine. Donor details come from another sample of the same person, matched by shared clones.

The DNA reads TGTGCCAGCAGCCAAGATCCCCGGGGGGGTAGAGGCTACACCTTC. It translates as CASSQDPRGGRGYTF. The rearranged chain carries TRBV3-1 and TRBJ1-2; matching of 5 bases hints at TRBD1 as the D gene. V and J lose 0 bases and 8 bases, and a span of 16 bases separates them. Its CDR3 holds 15 amino acids, cysteine through phenylalanine. The DNA shown is the 45-base CDR3, in frame from base 1. In the germline V gene (reference sequence), CDR1 corresponds to LGHDT and CDR2 to YNNKEL.